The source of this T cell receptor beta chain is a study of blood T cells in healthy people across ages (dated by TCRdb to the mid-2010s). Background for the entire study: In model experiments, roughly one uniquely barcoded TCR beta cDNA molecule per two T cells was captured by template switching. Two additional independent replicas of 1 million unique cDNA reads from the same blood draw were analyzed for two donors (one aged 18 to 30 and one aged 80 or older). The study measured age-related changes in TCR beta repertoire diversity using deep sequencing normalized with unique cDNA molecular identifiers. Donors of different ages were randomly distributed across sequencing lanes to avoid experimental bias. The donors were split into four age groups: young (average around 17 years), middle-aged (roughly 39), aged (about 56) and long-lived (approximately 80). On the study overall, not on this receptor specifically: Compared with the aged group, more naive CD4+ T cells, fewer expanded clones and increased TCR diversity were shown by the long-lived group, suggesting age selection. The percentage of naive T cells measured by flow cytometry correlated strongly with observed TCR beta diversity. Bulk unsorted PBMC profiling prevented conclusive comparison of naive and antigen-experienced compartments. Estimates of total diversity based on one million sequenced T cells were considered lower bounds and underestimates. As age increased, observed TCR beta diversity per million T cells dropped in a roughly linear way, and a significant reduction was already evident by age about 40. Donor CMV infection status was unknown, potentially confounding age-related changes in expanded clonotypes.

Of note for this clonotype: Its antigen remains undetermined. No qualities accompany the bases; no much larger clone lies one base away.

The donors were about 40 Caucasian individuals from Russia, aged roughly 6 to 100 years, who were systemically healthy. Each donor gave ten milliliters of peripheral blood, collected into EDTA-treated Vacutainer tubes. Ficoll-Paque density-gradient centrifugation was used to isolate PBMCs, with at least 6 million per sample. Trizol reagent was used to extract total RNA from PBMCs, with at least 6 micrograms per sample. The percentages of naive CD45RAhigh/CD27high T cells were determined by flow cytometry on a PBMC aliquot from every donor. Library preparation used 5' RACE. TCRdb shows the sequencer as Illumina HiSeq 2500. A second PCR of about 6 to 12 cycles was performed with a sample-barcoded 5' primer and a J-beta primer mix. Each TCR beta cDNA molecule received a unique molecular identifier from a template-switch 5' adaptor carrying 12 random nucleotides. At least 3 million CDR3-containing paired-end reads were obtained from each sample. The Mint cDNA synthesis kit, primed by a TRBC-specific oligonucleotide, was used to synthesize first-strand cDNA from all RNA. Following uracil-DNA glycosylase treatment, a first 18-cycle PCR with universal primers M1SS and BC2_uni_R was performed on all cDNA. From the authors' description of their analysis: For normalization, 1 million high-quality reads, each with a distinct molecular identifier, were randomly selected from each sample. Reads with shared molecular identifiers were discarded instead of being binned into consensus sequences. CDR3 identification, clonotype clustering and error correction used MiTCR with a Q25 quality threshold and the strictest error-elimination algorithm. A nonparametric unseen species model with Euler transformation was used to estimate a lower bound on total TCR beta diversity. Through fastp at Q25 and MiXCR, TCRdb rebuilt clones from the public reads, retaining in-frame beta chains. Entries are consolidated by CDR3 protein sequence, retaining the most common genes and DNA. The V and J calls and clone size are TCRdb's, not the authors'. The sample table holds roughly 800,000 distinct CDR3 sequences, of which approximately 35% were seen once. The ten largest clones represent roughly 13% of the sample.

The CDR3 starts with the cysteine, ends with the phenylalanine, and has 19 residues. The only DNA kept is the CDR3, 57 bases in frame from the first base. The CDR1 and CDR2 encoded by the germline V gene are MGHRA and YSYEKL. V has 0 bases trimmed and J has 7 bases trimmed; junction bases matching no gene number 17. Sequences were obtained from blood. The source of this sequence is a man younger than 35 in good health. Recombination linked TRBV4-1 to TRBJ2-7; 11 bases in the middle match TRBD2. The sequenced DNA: TGCGCCAGCAGCCAAGATCTAACTAGCGGGGGAATTTCCTACAATGAGCAGTACTTC. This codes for CASSQDLTSGGISYNEQYF.